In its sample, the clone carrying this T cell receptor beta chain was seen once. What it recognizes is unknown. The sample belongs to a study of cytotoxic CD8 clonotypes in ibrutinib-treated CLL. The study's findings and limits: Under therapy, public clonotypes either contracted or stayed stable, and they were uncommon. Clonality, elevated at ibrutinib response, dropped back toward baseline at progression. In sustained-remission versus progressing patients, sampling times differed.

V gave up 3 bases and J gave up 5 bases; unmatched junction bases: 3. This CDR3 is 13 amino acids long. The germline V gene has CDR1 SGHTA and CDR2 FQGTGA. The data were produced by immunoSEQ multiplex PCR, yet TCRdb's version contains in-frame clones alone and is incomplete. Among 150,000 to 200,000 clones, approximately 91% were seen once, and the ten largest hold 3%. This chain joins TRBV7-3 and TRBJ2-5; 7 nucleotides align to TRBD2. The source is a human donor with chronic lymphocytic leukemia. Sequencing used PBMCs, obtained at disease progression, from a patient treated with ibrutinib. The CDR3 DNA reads TGTGCCAGCAGCTTCGGGCGGGAGGAGACCCAGTACTTC. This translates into CASSFGREETQYF.